One sample yielded the 32 T cell receptor beta chains listed below, sequenced in a study of beta chain features in type 1 diabetes. Expressed TCRB transcripts were sequenced after all isolated RNA was converted to cDNA. Profiling relied on immunoSEQ multiplex PCR, and the TCRdb table lists in-frame clones only, not all of them. The sample holds roughly 500,000 clones, roughly 10% seen once. Sequencing used naive CD4+ T cells from blood. These receptor sequences come from a woman between 18 and 29 years old in good health.

The chain uses TRBV14 and TRBJ2-7; perhaps TRBD1 as D (6 bases). Germline CDR1 is SGHDN and CDR2 is FVKESK. The CDR3 has 13 amino acids. V was trimmed by 1 base and J by 2 bases, leaving 6 bases between them. Here the CDR3 DNA reads TGTGCCAGCAGCCAAGCAGGGGCCTACGAGCAGTACTTC. Its translation is CASSQAGAYEQYF.

The sample holds a few counts of this clone. The chain uses TRBV4-1 and TRBJ1-2; D is unclear. V lost 1 base and J 5 bases, leaving 20 bases between the germline ends. Germline V CDR1 and CDR2: MGHRA, YSYEKL. The CDR3 totals 17 residues. The CDR3 DNA sequence: TGCGCCAGCAGCCAAGTGGGTCGGACTGACCCAACTTATGGCTACACCTTC. Protein sequence: CASSQVGRTDPTYGYTF.

This clone was seen a handful of times. V usage is TRBV14 and J usage is TRBJ1-3; D remains ambiguous. Trimming cost V 6 bases and J 0 bases, with 12 bases left between them. This CDR3 is 15 amino acids long. The germline V gene encodes CDR1 SGHDN and CDR2 FVKESK. As DNA, the CDR3 is TGTGCCAGCAGAAAAGGGCTGGCCTCTGGAAACACCATATATTTT. Translated, it gives CASRKGLASGNTIYF.

The chain is built from TRBV5-6 and TRBJ2-6; possibly TRBD1 for D (6 bases). The V gene's germline CDR1 is SGHDT and CDR2 YYEEEE. V was clipped by 6 bases and J by 2 bases, with 12 bases between them. The CDR3 spans 15 residues. The CDR3 sequence is CASTGSGAGANVLTF. CDR3 DNA sequence: TGTGCCAGCACCGGATCAGGGGCTGGGGCCAACGTCCTGACTTTC.

The genes are TRBV7-9 and TRBJ2-3; D gene ambiguous. CDR1 is SEHNR, CDR2 FQNEAQ, per germline (reference sequence). The V end lost 11 bases, the J end lost 3 bases, and 6 bases lay between the germline ends. The CDR3 is made up of 10 amino acids. For the CDR3, the DNA is TGTGCCGTCTCTACAGATACGCAGTATTTT. The encoded protein is CAVSTDTQYF.

The sample holds a few counts of this clone. The V gene is TRBV9, the J gene TRBJ1-1; D remains ambiguous. V was cut by 4 bases and J by 0 bases, with 10 bases left in between. CDR1 is SGDLS, CDR2 YYNGEE, per germline. CDR3 length: 14 amino acids. CDR3 DNA sequence: TGTGCCAGCAGCACCGGACGGATGAACACTGAAGCTTTCTTT. Its translation is CASSTGRMNTEAFF.

The chain links TRBV7-6 to TRBJ2-5; D uncertain. V was clipped by 4 bases and J by 2 bases, with 11 bases between them. Germline V gene lookup returns CDR1 SGHVS and CDR2 FNYEAQ. The CDR3 is 14 residues long. CDR3 sequence reads: CASSSGRVQETQYF. The CDR3, as DNA: TGTGCCAGCAGCTCCGGACGGGTACAAGAGACCCAGTACTTC.

This sequence joins TRBV7-9 and TRBJ1-3; the D gene is possibly TRBD1 (6 bases). The CDR3 sequence is 15 residues long. CDR1 SEHNR and CDR2 FQNEAQ come from the germline V gene (reference sequence). The V end was cut by 2 bases, the J end by 2 bases, with 10 bases between. The CDR3 loop reads CASSLSRQAGNTIYF. CDR3 nucleotides: TGTGCCAGCAGCTTAAGCAGACAGGCTGGAAACACCATATATTTT. Based on the CDR3 plus reference TRBV7-9 and TRBJ1-3, the full variable domain is DTGVSQNPRHKITKRGQNVTFRCDPISEHNRLYWYRQTLGQGPEFLTYFQNEAQLEKSRLLSDRFSAERPKGSFSTLEIQRTEQGDSAMYLCASSLSRQAGNTIYFGEGSWLTVV.

This clone was detected a few times. The V gene is TRBV20-1, the J gene TRBJ2-7; D call uncertain. V was cut by 5 bases and J by 3 bases, with 8 bases left in between. Germline V gene data show CDR1 as DFQATT and CDR2 as SNEGSKA (reference sequence). The CDR3 length is 11 residues. DNA of the CDR3: TGCAGTGCTCCTGGCGGCTACGAGCAGTACGTC. It is translated as CSAPGGYEQYV.

This clone was found a few times. Other DNA sequences in this specimen translate into the identical CDR3. The chain employs TRBV10-3 and TRBJ2-5; D is unresolved. The CDR3 extends over 12 amino acids. The germline V gene has CDR1 ENHRY and CDR2 SYGVKD. The V gene lost 2 bases and the J gene lost 2 bases, with 3 bases spanning the gap. Here the CDR3 reads CAISESQETQYF. CDR3 in DNA: TGTGCCATCAGTGAGAGTCAAGAGACCCAGTACTTC.

In its sample, this clone was seen a few times. CDR3 in DNA: TGTGCCAGCAGTTTCCGCCGGGGTGGGGCCAACGTCCTGACTTTC. Amino acids: CASSFRRGGANVLTF. The chain has TRBV28 and TRBJ2-6; possibly TRBD2 for D (5 bases). Trimming removed 3 bases from V and 3 bases from J, with 9 bases in between. CDR3 size: 15 residues. Germline CDR1 reads MDHEN; CDR2 reads SYDVKM. The full variable domain, in which reference TRBV28 and TRBJ2-6 provide the parts outside the CDR3, is DVKVTQSSRYLVKRTGEKVFLECVQDMDHENMFWYRQDPGLGLRLIYFSYDVKMKEKGDIPEGYSVSREKKERFSLILESASTNQTSMYLCASSFRRGGANVLTFGAGSRLTVL.

This rearrangement joins TRBV5-1 to TRBJ2-5; 7 bases fit TRBD2. The length of the CDR3 is 17 residues. V was pared by 3 bases and J by 1 base, with 12 bases of the junction left unmatched. Germline CDR1 SGHRS, CDR2 YFSETQ. CDR3: CASSSGRAIVVQETQYF. As DNA, the CDR3 is TGCGCCAGCAGCTCGGGGAGGGCCATAGTCGTCCAAGAGACCCAGTACTTC. The whole variable domain, remainder taken from reference TRBV5-1 and TRBJ2-5, is KAGVTQTPRYLIKTRGQQVTLSCSPISGHRSVSWYQQTPGQGLQFLFEYFSETQRNKGNFPGRFSGRQFSNSRSEMNVSTLELGDSALYLCASSSGRAIVVQETQYFGPGTRLLVL.

The V and J genes are TRBV4-2 and TRBJ2-6, with a weak D call TRBD2 (6 bases). Trimming took 7 bases from V and 0 from J, leaving 10 bases between them. The CDR3 totals 15 residues. CDR1 and CDR2 (germline): LGHNA, YNFKEQ. CDR3 sequence (DNA): TGTGCCAGCAACCCTAGCGCCTCTGGGGCCAACGTCCTGACTTTC. Translation: CASNPSASGANVLTF.

The chain couples TRBV28 to TRBJ2-1; 8 bases are shared with TRBD1. Germline CDR1 MDHEN, CDR2 SYDVKM. CDR3 length: 14 amino acids. Trimming removed 5 bases from V and 8 bases from J; junction bases left unmatched: 8. For the CDR3, the DNA is TGTGCCAGCAGTAGAGGACAGGGTAGATATGAGCAGTTCTTC. Protein product: CASSRGQGRYEQFF.

This clone was picked up a small number of times. The chain combines TRBV7-2 with TRBJ1-2; 7 nucleotides agree with TRBD1. The CDR3 has 13 amino acids. In germline, CDR1 is SGHTA, CDR2 FQGNSA. V was clipped by 5 bases and J by 5 bases; unmatched bases: 5. CDR3 nucleotide sequence: TGTGCCAGCAGCCCACAGGGGATTTATGGCTACACCTTC. Protein sequence: CASSPQGIYGYTF.

A few counts support this clone. The V and J genes are TRBV5-1 and TRBJ2-4; D might be TRBD1 (6 bases). V lost 0 bases to trimming and J lost 1 base, with 14 bases between them. CDR3 length: 17 residues. Germline-derived CDR1 and CDR2 are SGHRS and YFSETQ. CDR3 nucleotides: TGCGCCAGCAGCTTGGTTACAGGGAATGCGGCCAAAAACATTCAGTACTTC. It is translated as CASSLVTGNAAKNIQYF. The full variable domain, rest sourced from reference TRBV5-1 and TRBJ2-4, is KAGVTQTPRYLIKTRGQQVTLSCSPISGHRSVSWYQQTPGQGLQFLFEYFSETQRNKGNFPGRFSGRQFSNSRSEMNVSTLELGDSALYLCASSLVTGNAAKNIQYFGAGTRLSVL.

This chain uses TRBV27 with TRBJ1-5; no reliable D call. V lost 2 bases and J 1 base, leaving 6 bases between the germline ends. The germline gives CDR1 MNHEY, CDR2 SMNVEV (reference sequence). The CDR3 covers 14 residues. The CDR3, as DNA: TGTGCCAGCAGTTTAGGGAGGAGCAATCAGCCCCAGCATTTT. It specifies CASSLGRSNQPQHF.

There are a few counts of this clone. Other DNA variants within this sample encode the same CDR3. The genes are TRBV11-2 and TRBJ2-7, with D uncertain. Deletions cut 6 bases from V and 3 bases from J, with 6 bases between. Germline assignment: CDR1 SGHAT and CDR2 FQNNGV. There are 11 residues in the CDR3. CDR3 nucleotides: TGTGCCAGCAGTTCCAGCTACGAGCAGTACTTC. Translating gives CASSSSYEQYF.

This clone was seen more than once but under ten times. V is TRBV9 and J is TRBJ2-1; D not resolved. The germline V and J ends were trimmed by 4 bases and 9 bases, with 11 bases remaining between them. Germline V gives CDR1 SGDLS, CDR2 YYNGEE. The CDR3 runs to 12 residues. The CDR3 spells CASSRGNGEQFF. As DNA, the CDR3 is TGTGCCAGCAGCCGAGGTAATGGTGAGCAGTTCTTC.

The gene calls are TRBV7-9 and TRBJ2-4; tentative D call: TRBD1 (6 bases). The V gene lost 5 bases and the J gene lost 14 bases, with 19 bases spanning the gap. Per the germline V gene, CDR1 is SEHNR and CDR2 is FQNEAQ (reference sequence). The CDR3 loop spans 13 amino acids. The CDR3 DNA reads TGTGCCAGCAGCCCCCAGGGGTTGGCAAGGGAGTACTTC. Its protein product is CASSPQGLAREYF.

This clone was observed a few times. The V call is TRBV7-2, the J call TRBJ2-3; the match to TRBD2 covers 10 bases. The ends lost 5 bases at V and 1 base at J; junction bases unmatched: 6. The length of the CDR3 is 16 residues. CDR1 SGHTA and CDR2 FQGNSA come from the germline V gene. CDR3 bases: TGTGCCAGCAGCCGCCAGGGGACTAGCGGCACAGATACGCAGTATTTT. Translated: CASSRQGTSGTDTQYF.

This clone was detected only a few times. The chain employs TRBV27 and TRBJ1-5; D is ambiguous. The germline V and J ends were trimmed by 3 bases and 1 base, with 10 bases remaining between them. The CDR3 consists of 15 residues. Germline V gene sequence: CDR1 MNHEY, CDR2 SMNVEV (reference sequence). The CDR3 bases are TGTGCCAGCAGTTTGGTATGGGGAAGCAATCAGCCCCAGCATTTT. This translates into CASSLVWGSNQPQHF.

The chain links TRBV7-2 to TRBJ2-6; D is perhaps TRBD1 or TRBD2 (6 bases each). Germline V gene sequence: CDR1 SGHTA, CDR2 FQGNSA. Trimming took off 5 bases at V and 1 base at J, with 12 bases between the two ends. The CDR3 sequence is 16 residues long. The CDR3 coding sequence is TGTGCCAGCAGCCCCCGGGGGACATCTGGGGCCAACGTCCTGACTTTC. Translating gives CASSPRGTSGANVLTF.

The chain combines TRBV19 with TRBJ2-2; TRBD2 matches 8 bases. Looked up from germline, CDR1 is LNHDA and CDR2 is SQIVND (reference sequence). The CDR3 totals 15 residues. V was pared by 2 bases and J by 5 bases, with 4 bases of the junction left unmatched. CDR3 residues: CASSIRAGVTGELFF. CDR3 nucleotide sequence: TGTGCCAGTAGTATACGAGCGGGAGTAACCGGGGAGCTGTTTTTT.

The chain links TRBV29-1 to TRBJ2-1; D is unresolved. The CDR3 spans 14 residues. The germline V gene has CDR1 SQVTM and CDR2 ANQGSEA. Trimming removed 8 bases at V and 2 bases at J, with 16 bases between. CDR3 DNA: TGCAGCCTCGTGCATGGTATTCCCTACAATGAGCAGTTCTTC. This encodes CSLVHGIPYNEQFF.

The V and J genes are TRBV14 and TRBJ1-5; 9 bases match TRBD1. Trimming at V came to 4 bases and at J to 6 bases, leaving 7 bases not matched to a gene. The CDR3 length is 15 residues. Germline CDR1 is SGHDN and CDR2 is FVKESK. The CDR3 DNA reads TGTGCCAGCAGCCTGGGACAGGGTGCGGGTCAGCCCCAGCATTTT. Amino acid sequence: CASSLGQGAGQPQHF.

Only a few counts were recorded for this clone. The J gene is TRBJ2-7, the V gene TRBV2; D gene unclear. The germline V gene encodes CDR1 SNHLY and CDR2 FYNNEI. The V gene lost 5 bases and the J gene lost 2 bases, with 7 bases spanning the gap. The CDR3 sequence is 12 residues long. The CDR3 spells CASSPRTYEQYF. In DNA, the CDR3 is TGTGCCAGCAGTCCTCGCACCTACGAGCAGTACTTC.

The chain is built from TRBV5-1 and TRBJ2-3; no definite D call. Between the trimmed V and J ends, which lost 4 bases and 5 bases, there was a span of 14 bases. This CDR3 spans 14 amino acids. Germline CDR1 reads SGHRS; CDR2 reads YFSETQ. The CDR3 here is CASSDGTSGDTQYF. The CDR3 DNA reads TGCGCCAGCAGCGACGGAACCTCGGGAGATACGCAGTATTTT. The variable domain in full, with the rest retrieved from reference TRBV5-1 and TRBJ2-3, is KAGVTQTPRYLIKTRGQQVTLSCSPISGHRSVSWYQQTPGQGLQFLFEYFSETQRNKGNFPGRFSGRQFSNSRSEMNVSTLELGDSALYLCASSDGTSGDTQYFGPGTRLTVL.

The chain links TRBV15 to TRBJ1-3; D is ambiguous. Looked up from germline, CDR1 is LNHNV and CDR2 is YYDKDF (reference sequence). V was pared by 6 bases and J by 4 bases, with 7 bases between. The CDR3 has 12 amino acids. The CDR3, as DNA: TGTGCCACCAGGATAGCGGGAAACACCATATATTTT. Translating it yields CATRIAGNTIYF.

The chain recombines TRBV4-3 with TRBJ2-3; 9 bases agree with TRBD2. Germline trimming cut 1 base from V and 6 bases from J; bases unmatched to any gene: 5. Germline CDR1 is LGHNA and CDR2 is YSLEER. The CDR3 sequence is 15 residues long. CDR3 in DNA: TGCGCCAGCAGCCAAGCGGCGGGAGGGATGGATACGCAGTATTTT. It translates to CASSQAAGGMDTQYF.

This clone has more than one count but fewer than ten. The chain employs TRBV4-1 and TRBJ2-5; D is possibly TRBD1 (5 bases). The CDR3 contains 17 residues. Trimming took 0 bases from V and 5 from J, leaving 19 bases between them. Per the germline V gene, CDR1 is MGHRA and CDR2 is YSYEKL. In DNA, the CDR3 is TGCGCCAGCAGCCAAGAAGGGGCTTACAAGGGCCGGGAGACCCAGTACTTC. It specifies CASSQEGAYKGRETQYF.

Turning to this clone: Additional DNA sequences in this sample encode the identical CDR3. The rearrangement uses TRBV10-3 and TRBJ2-7; D uncertain. This CDR3 is built from 11 residues. Between the trimmed V and J ends, which lost 3 bases and 3 bases, there was a span of 3 bases. Germline lookup yields CDR1 ENHRY and CDR2 SYGVKD. CDR3 protein: CAISDFYEQYF. CDR3 bases: TGTGCCATCAGTGACTTCTACGAGCAGTACTTC.